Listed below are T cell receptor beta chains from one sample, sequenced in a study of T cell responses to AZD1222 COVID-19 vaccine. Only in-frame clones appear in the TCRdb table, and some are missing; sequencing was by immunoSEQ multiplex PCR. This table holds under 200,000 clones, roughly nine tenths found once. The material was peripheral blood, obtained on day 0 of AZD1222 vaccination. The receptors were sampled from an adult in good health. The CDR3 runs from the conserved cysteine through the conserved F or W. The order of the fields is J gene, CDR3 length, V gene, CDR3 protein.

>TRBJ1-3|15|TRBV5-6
CASSRQASGGNTIYF
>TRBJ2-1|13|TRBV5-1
CASSLVGYNEQFF
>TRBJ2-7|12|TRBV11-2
CASSLKFYEQYF
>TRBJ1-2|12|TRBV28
CASSLKVYGYTF
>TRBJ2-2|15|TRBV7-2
CASQRGGDLTGELFF
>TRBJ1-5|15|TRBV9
CAREQGIKPYQPQHF
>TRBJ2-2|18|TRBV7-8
CASSTPRTSGTNTGELFF
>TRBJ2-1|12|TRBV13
CASSSEINEQFF
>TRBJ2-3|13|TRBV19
CASSDRVGDTQYF
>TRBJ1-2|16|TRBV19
CASSISLRPANYGYTF
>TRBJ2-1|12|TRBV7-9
CASSLSSGEQFF
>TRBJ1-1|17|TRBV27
CASSPLPGQGVNTEAFF
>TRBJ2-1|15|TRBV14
CASSLTMGAGLEQFF
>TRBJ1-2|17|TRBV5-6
CASSSTGQGFVVYGYTF
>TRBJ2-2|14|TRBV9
CASRAGGPAGELFF
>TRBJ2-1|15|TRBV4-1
CASSQQSHRGTKQFF
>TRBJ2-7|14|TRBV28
CASYSKADTYEQYF
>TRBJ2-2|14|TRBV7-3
CASKADTNTGELFF
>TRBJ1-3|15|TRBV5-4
CASSPGLGVGNTIYF
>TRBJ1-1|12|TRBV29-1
CSVEWGGTEAFF
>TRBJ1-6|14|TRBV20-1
CSASRVLGNSPLHF
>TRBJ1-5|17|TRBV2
CASSFEGQNLLGQPQHF
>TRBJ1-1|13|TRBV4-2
CASTGVLNTEAFF
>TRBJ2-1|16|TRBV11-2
CASNPVGGPVYNEQFF
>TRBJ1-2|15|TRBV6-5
CASSRWGSANYGYTF
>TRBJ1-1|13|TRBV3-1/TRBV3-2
CASSTGGITEAFF
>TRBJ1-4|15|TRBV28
CASRQQGGINEKLFF
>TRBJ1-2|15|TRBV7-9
CASSASLDRAGGYTF
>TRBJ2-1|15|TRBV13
CASSSGEFPYNEQFF